Listed here is a single TCR beta chain. The data are from a study of shared clonotypes between healthy human individuals. Measured with immunoSEQ multiplex PCR; TCRdb has only the in-frame clones, and not every one. Counted here are approximately 2.5 million clones, 93% occurring once; the ten biggest clones make up about 0.38%. CDR1 is SNHLY and CDR2 is FYNNEI in the germline V gene. The V end was cut by 6 bases, the J end by 11 bases, with 19 bases between. The CDR3 loop spans 13 amino acids. This sequence joins TRBV2 and TRBJ1-1, with D perhaps TRBD1 (6 bases). Sequenced material: naive CD4+ T cells from PBMCs. The subset: CD45RA+ positively selected. The sequence was obtained from a young man in good health. Some clones in this sample may be carry-over from other donors' samples. The CDR3 sequence: CASSQTTGWIAFF. CDR3 in DNA: TGTGCCAGCAGCCAGACCACAGGGTGGATCGCTTTCTTT. Filled out from reference TRBV2 and TRBJ1-1, the complete variable domain reads EPEVTQTPSHQVTQMGQEVILRCVPISNHLYFYWYRQILGQKVEFLVSFYNNEISEKSEIFDDQFSVERPDGSNFTLKIRSTKLEDSAMYFCASSQTTGWIAFFGQGTRLTVV.